This entry lists 17 T cell receptor beta chains sequenced from one sample in a study of high-grade serous ovarian cancer treatment subgroups. TCRdb's table, derived via immunoSEQ multiplex PCR, lists solely in-frame clones and lacks some. The sample has about 870 clones; about 80% are singletons. Tumor samples were taken before definitive surgery or chemotherapy. The sample comprised tumor tissue. These receptors originate from a human donor with high-grade serous ovarian cancer.

The V and J genes are TRBV9 and TRBJ2-3; 9 nucleotides align to TRBD2. The CDR3 has 16 residues. The junction had 7 bases not matched to a gene; V was cut back by 0 bases and J by 5 bases. The germline V gene encodes CDR1 SGDLS and CDR2 YYNGEE. CDR3 region: CASSVGPAGGRDTQYF. DNA of the CDR3: TGTGCCAGCAGCGTAGGGCCAGCGGGAGGTCGAGATACGCAGTATTTT.

The chain combines TRBV28 with TRBJ1-6; 9 nucleotides line up with TRBD1. Trimming took 4 bases from V and 5 from J; bases not matched to a gene: 6. The germline CDR1 and CDR2 sequences are MDHEN and SYDVKM. The CDR3 consists of 16 residues. The CDR3 bases are TGTGCCAGCAGTTCCCCGGGACAGGGTCATAATTCACCCCTCCACTTT. This translates into CASSSPGQGHNSPLHF.

This clone was seen a single time. This chain joins TRBV13 and TRBJ2-4; weak D call: TRBD2 (6 bases). The CDR3 has 14 amino acids. Germline CDR1 reads PRHDT; CDR2 reads FYEKMQ (reference sequence). Deletions cut 5 bases from V and 5 bases from J, with 13 bases between. The CDR3 sequence is CASSPLREQNIQYF. As DNA, the CDR3 is TGTGCCAGCAGCCCACTCCGGGAGCAAAACATTCAGTACTTC. The full variable domain, completed using reference TRBV13 and TRBJ2-4, is AAGVIQSPRHLIKEKRETATLKCYPIPRHDTVYWYQQGPGQDPQFLISFYEKMQSDKGSIPDRFSAQQFSDYHSELNMSSLELGDSALYFCASSPLREQNIQYFGAGTRLSVL.

The chain has TRBV10-3 and TRBJ2-1; D is perhaps TRBD2 (6 bases). The CDR3 length is 15 residues. V was pared by 10 bases and J by 0 bases, with 16 bases between. CDR1 and CDR2 (germline): ENHRY, SYGVKD. For the CDR3, the DNA is TGTGCCACGGGCGTAACGGGGGACTCCTACAATGAGCAGTTCTTC. Its protein product is CATGVTGDSYNEQFF.

This clone was observed once. The chain employs TRBV4-2 and TRBJ2-2; 10 positions match TRBD2. The CDR3 spans 17 residues. Trimming cost V 0 bases and J 5 bases; bases outside gene matches: 6. Germline V CDR1 and CDR2: LGHNA, YNFKEQ. The CDR3 here is CASSQDLSGRETGELFF. In DNA form, the CDR3 reads TGTGCCAGCAGCCAAGATCTAAGCGGGAGGGAGACCGGGGAGCTGTTTTTT.

In its sample, this clone was seen once. This chain links TRBV6-6 with TRBJ1-6; D remains unclear. The CDR3 contains 15 residues. Looked up from germline, CDR1 is MNHNY and CDR2 is SVGAGI (reference sequence). Trimming removed 7 bases from V and 3 bases from J, with 13 bases in between. The CDR3 reads CASNIPPGYNSPLHF. For the CDR3, the DNA is TGTGCCAGCAACATCCCCCCGGGCTATAATTCACCCCTCCACTTT.

The V gene is TRBV7-2, the J gene TRBJ2-5; 15 bases are a match to TRBD2. CDR1 SGHTA and CDR2 FQGNSA come from the germline V gene. V gave up 2 bases and J gave up 5 bases; unmatched junction bases: 9. The CDR3 runs 18 residues. The CDR3 loop reads CASSLTWTSGGARETQYF. CDR3 coding DNA: TGTGCCAGCAGCTTAACCTGGACTAGCGGGGGGGCCCGTGAGACCCAGTACTTC.

The chain is built from TRBV9 and TRBJ1-1, with D possibly TRBD1 on 5 matching bases. CDR3 size: 15 residues. Per the germline V gene, CDR1 is SGDLS and CDR2 is YYNGEE. Trimming shortened V by 1 base and J by 4 bases, and 14 bases separated the two germline ends. CDR3 sequence: CASSVPGLRGTEAFF. In nucleotides, the CDR3 is TGTGCCAGCAGCGTACCGGGACTTAGGGGCACTGAAGCTTTCTTT.

The chain links TRBV5-1 to TRBJ1-2; 7 bases line up with TRBD1. The CDR3 has 14 residues. The V gene end was trimmed by 4 bases and the J gene end by 4 bases; junction bases not matched to a gene: 7. Germline CDR1 is SGHRS and CDR2 is YFSETQ. Here the CDR3 reads CASSPGGEGYGYTF. CDR3 in DNA: TGCGCCAGCAGCCCAGGGGGGGAAGGCTATGGCTACACCTTC.

The genes are TRBV27 and TRBJ1-3; D gene ambiguous. Per the germline V gene, CDR1 is MNHEY and CDR2 is SMNVEV (reference sequence). The V gene lost 0 bases and the J gene lost 0 bases, with 9 bases spanning the gap. The CDR3 extends over 16 amino acids. The CDR3 nucleotides read TGTGCCAGCAGTTTATCCCGCGCCGGCTCTGGAAACACCATATATTTT. Translating it yields CASSLSRAGSGNTIYF.

This rearrangement joins TRBV6-6 to TRBJ1-5, with 8 bases fitting TRBD1. V was clipped by 5 bases and J by 4 bases; unmatched bases: 7. Germline V gene sequence: CDR1 MNHNY, CDR2 SVGAGI (reference sequence). The CDR3 contains 15 residues. The CDR3 DNA follows: TGTGCCAGCAGTAAAGACAGGGGTTGGAATCAGCCCCAGCATTTT. This sequence encodes CASSKDRGWNQPQHF.

This clone has a handful of counts. V and J are TRBV7-3 and TRBJ2-2; 8 nucleotides match TRBD1. CDR3 length: 15 amino acids. J was trimmed by 1 base and V by 5 bases; bases with no gene match: 3. Germline V gives CDR1 SGHTA, CDR2 FQGTGA. The CDR3 sequence is CASSPDRVNTGELFF. In DNA form, the CDR3 reads TGTGCCAGCAGCCCGGACAGGGTGAACACCGGGGAGCTGTTTTTT.

This rearrangement joins TRBV28 to TRBJ1-1, with D possibly TRBD1 on 5 matching bases. V lost 3 bases and J 4 bases, leaving 15 bases between the germline ends. The germline V gene encodes CDR1 MDHEN and CDR2 SYDVKM. CDR3 size: 15 residues. CDR3 sequence (DNA): TGTGCCAGCAGTTTGGTTGGTAGGGGTCTCACTGAAGCTTTCTTT. Its translation: CASSLVGRGLTEAFF.

The rearrangement links TRBV2 to TRBJ1-5; D is unresolved. Trimming removed 1 base at V and 2 bases at J, with 12 bases between. The CDR3 sequence is 16 residues long. Looked up from germline, CDR1 is SNHLY and CDR2 is FYNNEI. In nucleotides, the CDR3 is TGTGCCAGCAGTGAAGATGAGAGGGTAGGCAATCAGCCCCAGCATTTT. Amino acids: CASSEDERVGNQPQHF.

The rearrangement joins TRBV19 to TRBJ1-1, with D tentatively TRBD1 (5 bases). Deletions cut 6 bases from V and 1 base from J, with 12 bases between. CDR1 and CDR2 from the germline V gene are LNHDA and SQIVND (reference sequence). CDR3 size: 14 residues. In DNA form, the CDR3 reads TGTGCCAGTAGGGGATGGGGACCGAACACTGAAGCTTTCTTT. Protein: CASRGWGPNTEAFF.

The V gene is TRBV19, the J gene TRBJ1-6; a weak D match, TRBD1 (6 bases). With 3 bases removed from V and 10 bases from J, the gap between germline ends came to 13 bases. This CDR3 has 14 residues. Germline V gives CDR1 LNHDA, CDR2 SQIVND (reference sequence). The CDR3 protein is CASSIRRGDSPLHF. In DNA, the CDR3 is TGTGCCAGTAGTATTCGCAGGGGAGACTCACCCCTCCACTTT.

This chain uses TRBV7-9 with TRBJ1-2; 9 bases match TRBD1. The CDR3 loop spans 16 amino acids. Trimming removed 6 bases from V and 4 bases from J; junction bases left unmatched: 12. CDR1 is SEHNR and CDR2 is FQNEAQ in the germline V gene (reference sequence). The CDR3 region is CASSSAQGARSYGYTF. The CDR3 DNA reads as TGTGCCAGCAGTTCTGCACAGGGGGCCAGGAGCTATGGCTACACCTTC.